These T cell receptor beta chains were read from a single sample in a study of CD8+ T cells in alopecia areata. The assay was immunoSEQ multiplex PCR, and TCRdb's table has in-frame clones only and misses some. The sample carries about 190,000 clones, approximately 56% recorded once. This specimen consisted of CD4+ T cells sorted from blood, obtained at week 4, from a patient treated with tofacitinib. Receptors originate from a human donor with alopecia areata. CDR3s include the opening cysteine and the closing phenylalanine or tryptophan. A D gene is named only where the DNA matches it firmly. Expanded clones are given a class, and other clones once, few, many or no size at all.

>TRBJ1-1|TRBV5-1|.|TRBD1
TGCGCCAGCAGCGTCGGGACAGGGGCGATCACTGAAGCTTTCTTT
CASSVGTGAITEAFF
>TRBJ2-6|TRBV7-9|.|.
TGTGCCAACGGGGGGCAACTCTCTGGGGCCAACGTCCTGACTTTC
CANGGQLSGANVLTF
>TRBJ1-4|TRBV4-1|.|.
TGCGCCAGCAGCCAAGCAAGGGGCCCAAATGAAAAACTGTTTTTT
CASSQARGPNEKLFF
>TRBJ2-2|TRBV28|.|TRBD2
TGTGCCAGCATCGCCAGCGGGAGGCCCCTCTACACCGGGGAGCTGTTTTTT
CASIASGRPLYTGELFF
>TRBJ1-2|TRBV29-1|.|.
TGCAGCGTTATGGGGGAAGCCTATGGCTACACCTTC
CSVMGEAYGYTF
>TRBJ1-2|TRBV7-9|.|.
TGTGCCAGCAGCTTCCGGGACGGGACACGTGGCTACACCTTC
CASSFRDGTRGYTF
>TRBJ1-5|TRBV29-1|few|.
TGCAGCGTTGAAGTTGGAGGGGGGAATCAGCCCCAGCATTTT
CSVEVGGGNQPQHF
>TRBJ2-7|TRBV6-5|.|.
TGTGCCAGCAGTTACAGGCGGGAAGGCTACGAGCAGTACTTC
CASSYRREGYEQYF
>TRBJ2-2|TRBV6-1|.|.
TGTGCCAGCAGTGAAGCACGGGCATCCGGTACCGGGGAGCTGTTTTTT
CASSEARASGTGELFF
>TRBJ2-5|TRBV9|.|.
TGTGCCAGCAGCACCCGGGACACCTTTGGGGAGACCCAGTACTTC
CASSTRDTFGETQYF
>TRBJ1-1|TRBV4-2|.|.
TGTGCCAGCAGCCACGGGGGCACTGAAGCTTTCTTT
CASSHGGTEAFF
>TRBJ2-3|TRBV29-1|.|TRBD2
TGCAGCGTTGCTGGACTAGCGGGCACAGATACGCAGTATTTT
CSVAGLAGTDTQYF
>TRBJ1-1|TRBV7-9|.|TRBD1
TGTGCCAGCAGACCTACAGGGGAACTTGCTGAAGCTTTCTTT
CASRPTGELAEAFF
>TRBJ2-7|TRBV18|.|.
TGTGCCAGCTCACCACGGACCGAGCAGTACTTC
CASSPRTEQYF
>TRBJ2-3|TRBV29-1|few|TRBD2
TGCAGCGTTGGGGCTAGCGGGCGAACAGATACGCAGTATTTT
CSVGASGRTDTQYF
>TRBJ2-2|TRBV5-1|few|.
TGCGCCAGCAGCCTTACTAGTGGTACGAACACCGGGGAGCTGTTTTTT
CASSLTSGTNTGELFF
>TRBJ1-2|TRBV7-2|.|TRBD1
TGTGCCAGCAGCTTCTTACAGGGGCGTGGAGATGGCTACACCTTC
CASSFLQGRGDGYTF
>TRBJ1-2|TRBV7-2|.|.
TGTGCCAGCAGCTTTCCCCCCGGGGGAGATGGCTACACCTTC
CASSFPPGGDGYTF
>TRBJ1-2|TRBV9|.|.
TGTGCCAGCAGCGTTGGGGCGGCACCTAACTATGGCTACACCTTC
CASSVGAAPNYGYTF
>TRBJ2-3|TRBV5-1|.|TRBD2
TGCGCCAGCAGCACGAGACTAGCGGGAGAGGCGGATACGCAGTATTTT
CASSTRLAGEADTQYF
>TRBJ1-1|TRBV30|once|.
TGTGCCTGGAAAGGGGGTTGGAGCGACACTGAAGCTTTCTTT
CAWKGGWSDTEAFF
>TRBJ2-3|TRBV30|.|.
TGTGCCTGGAGTGTTAGCCCCACAGATACGCAGTATTTT
CAWSVSPTDTQYF